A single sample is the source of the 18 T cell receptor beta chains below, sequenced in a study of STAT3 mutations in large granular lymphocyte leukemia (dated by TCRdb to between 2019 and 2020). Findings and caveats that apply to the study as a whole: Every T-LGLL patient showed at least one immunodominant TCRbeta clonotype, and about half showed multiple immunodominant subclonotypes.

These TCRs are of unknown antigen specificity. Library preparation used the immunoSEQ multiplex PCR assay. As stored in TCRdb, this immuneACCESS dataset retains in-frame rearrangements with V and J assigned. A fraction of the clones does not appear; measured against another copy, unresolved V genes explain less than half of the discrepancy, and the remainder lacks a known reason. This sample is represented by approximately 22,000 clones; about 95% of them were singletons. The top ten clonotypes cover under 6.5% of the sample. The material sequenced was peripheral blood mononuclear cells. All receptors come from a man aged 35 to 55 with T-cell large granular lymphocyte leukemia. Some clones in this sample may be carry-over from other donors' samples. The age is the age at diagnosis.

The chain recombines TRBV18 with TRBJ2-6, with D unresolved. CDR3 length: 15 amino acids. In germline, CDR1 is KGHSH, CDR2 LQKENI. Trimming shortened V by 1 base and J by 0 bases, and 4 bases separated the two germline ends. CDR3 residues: CASSPRVSGANVLTF. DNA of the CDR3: TGTGCCAGCTCACCACGGGTCTCTGGGGCCAACGTCCTGACTTTC.

As DNA, the CDR3 is TGTGCCTGGAGTGTGCAGGTCGCTTCACCCCTCCACTTT. Encoded protein: CAWSVQVASPLHF. The genes are TRBV30 and TRBJ1-6, with D unclear. Germline V gives CDR1 GTSNPN, CDR2 SVGIG (reference sequence). Trimming stripped 0 bases from V and 9 bases from J, with 9 bases between. The CDR3 spans 13 residues.

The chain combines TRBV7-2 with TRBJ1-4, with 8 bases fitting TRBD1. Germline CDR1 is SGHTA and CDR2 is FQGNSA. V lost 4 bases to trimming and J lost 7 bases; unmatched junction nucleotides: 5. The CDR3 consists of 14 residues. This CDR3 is CASSSSRGREKLFF. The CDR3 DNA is TGTGCCAGCAGCTCATCCAGGGGGCGTGAAAAACTGTTTTTT.

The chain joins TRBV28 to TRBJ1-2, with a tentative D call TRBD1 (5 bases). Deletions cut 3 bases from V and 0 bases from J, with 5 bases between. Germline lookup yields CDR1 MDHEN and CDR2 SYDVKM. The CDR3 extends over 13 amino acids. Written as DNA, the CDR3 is TGTGCCAGCAGTTTCAGGGCTAACTATGGCTACACCTTC. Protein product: CASSFRANYGYTF.

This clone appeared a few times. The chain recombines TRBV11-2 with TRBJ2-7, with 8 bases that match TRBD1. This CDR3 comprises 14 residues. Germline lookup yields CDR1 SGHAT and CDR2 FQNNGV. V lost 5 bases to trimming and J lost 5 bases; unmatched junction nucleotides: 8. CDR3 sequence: CASSPQGAGNEQYF. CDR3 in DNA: TGTGCCAGCAGCCCTCAGGGGGCAGGGAACGAGCAGTACTTC.

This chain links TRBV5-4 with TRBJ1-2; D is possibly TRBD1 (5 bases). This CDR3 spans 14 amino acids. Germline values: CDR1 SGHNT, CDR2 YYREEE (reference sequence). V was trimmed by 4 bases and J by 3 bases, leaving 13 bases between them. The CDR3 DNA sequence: TGTGCCAGCAGCGGGGGTGCAGCCGACTATGGCTACACCTTC. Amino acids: CASSGGAADYGYTF.

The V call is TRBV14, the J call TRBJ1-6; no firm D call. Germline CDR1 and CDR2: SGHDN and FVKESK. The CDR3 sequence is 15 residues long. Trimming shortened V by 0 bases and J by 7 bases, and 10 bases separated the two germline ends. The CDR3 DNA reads TGTGCCAGCAGCCAAGATGTGGGTTGGAATTCACCCCTCCACTTT. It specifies CASSQDVGWNSPLHF.

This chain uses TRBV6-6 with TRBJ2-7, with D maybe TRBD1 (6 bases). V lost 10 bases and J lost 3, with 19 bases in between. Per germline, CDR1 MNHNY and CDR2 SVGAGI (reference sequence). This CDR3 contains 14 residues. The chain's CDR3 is CATSRGLSSYEQYF. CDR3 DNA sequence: TGTGCCACCTCGAGGGGGTTAAGTAGCTACGAGCAGTACTTC.

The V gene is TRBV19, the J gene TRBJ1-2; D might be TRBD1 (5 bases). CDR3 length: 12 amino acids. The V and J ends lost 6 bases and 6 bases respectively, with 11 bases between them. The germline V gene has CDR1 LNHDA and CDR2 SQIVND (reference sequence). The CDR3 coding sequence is TGTGCCAGTAGAGGGCAGGGTGATGGCTACACCTTC. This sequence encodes CASRGQGDGYTF.

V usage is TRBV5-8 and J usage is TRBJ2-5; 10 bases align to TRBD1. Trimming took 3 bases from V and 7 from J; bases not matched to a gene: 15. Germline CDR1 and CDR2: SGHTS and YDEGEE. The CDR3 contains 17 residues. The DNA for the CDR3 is TGTGCCAGCAGCTCTTATGCCGGGACAGGGGCTGGCGGGACCCAGTACTTC. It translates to CASSSYAGTGAGGTQYF.

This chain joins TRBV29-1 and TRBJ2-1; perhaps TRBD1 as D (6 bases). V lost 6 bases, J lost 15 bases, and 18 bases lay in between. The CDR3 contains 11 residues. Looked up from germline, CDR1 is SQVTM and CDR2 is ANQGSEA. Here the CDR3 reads CSVGWQGWLFF. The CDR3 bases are TGCAGCGTGGGGTGGCAGGGGTGGCTGTTCTTC.

The CDR3 nucleotides are TGTGCCAGCAGCCGAGCGAACTACCAATTCACAGATACGCAGTATTTT. This gives the protein CASSRANYQFTDTQYF. J is TRBJ2-3 and V is TRBV5-4; no firm D call. The germline V and J ends were trimmed by 4 bases and 2 bases, with 17 bases remaining between them. The V gene's germline CDR1 is SGHNT and CDR2 YYREEE (reference sequence). This CDR3 has 16 residues.

The chain's CDR3 is CASSQDRGDTQYF. The CDR3 DNA sequence: TGCGCCAGCAGCCAAGATAGGGGGGATACGCAGTATTTT. V gene TRBV4-1 combines with J gene TRBJ2-3; D is perhaps TRBD1 (6 bases). Between the trimmed V and J ends, which lost 0 bases and 6 bases, there was a span of 7 bases. Germline lookup yields CDR1 MGHRA and CDR2 YSYEKL. This CDR3 contains 13 residues.

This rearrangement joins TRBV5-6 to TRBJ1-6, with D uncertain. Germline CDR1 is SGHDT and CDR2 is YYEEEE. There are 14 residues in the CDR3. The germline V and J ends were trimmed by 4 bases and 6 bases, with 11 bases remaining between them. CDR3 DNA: TGTGCCAGCAGCATGCGGTCCCCTAATTCACCCCTCCACTTT. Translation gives CASSMRSPNSPLHF.

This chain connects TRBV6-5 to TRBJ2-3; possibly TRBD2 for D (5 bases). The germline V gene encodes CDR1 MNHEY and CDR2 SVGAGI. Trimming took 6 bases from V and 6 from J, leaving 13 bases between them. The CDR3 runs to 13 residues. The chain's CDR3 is CASRRTSLDTQYF. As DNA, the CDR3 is TGTGCCAGCAGGCGGACTTCTCTTGATACGCAGTATTTT.

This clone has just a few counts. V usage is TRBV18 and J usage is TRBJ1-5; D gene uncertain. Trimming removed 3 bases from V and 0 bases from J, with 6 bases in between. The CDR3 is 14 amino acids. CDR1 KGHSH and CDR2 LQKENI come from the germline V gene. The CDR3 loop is CASSPANSNQPQHF. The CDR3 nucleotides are TGTGCCAGCTCACCCGCGAATAGCAATCAGCCCCAGCATTTT.

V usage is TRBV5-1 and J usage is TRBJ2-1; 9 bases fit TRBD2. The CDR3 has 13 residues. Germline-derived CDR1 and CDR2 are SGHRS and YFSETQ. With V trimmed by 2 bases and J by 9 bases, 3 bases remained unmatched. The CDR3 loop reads CASSLISGGEQFF. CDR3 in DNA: TGCGCCAGCAGCTTAATTAGCGGGGGTGAGCAGTTCTTC.

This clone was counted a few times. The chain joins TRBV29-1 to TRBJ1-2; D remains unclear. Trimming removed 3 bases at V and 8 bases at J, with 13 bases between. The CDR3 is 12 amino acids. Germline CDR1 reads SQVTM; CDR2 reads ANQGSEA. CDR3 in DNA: TGCAGCGTTGAGGAACCGAAAGAGGGCTACACCTTC. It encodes CSVEEPKEGYTF.